This passage covers 18 T cell receptor beta chains from one sample sequenced in a study of blood T cell repertoires in COVID-19. Clones were sequenced by immunoSEQ multiplex PCR, and TCRdb holds only the in-frame ones, with some missing. The sample lists about 120,000 clones; approximately 70% were seen once. The sequenced sample consisted of peripheral blood. Receptors originate from a human donor with acute or convalescent COVID-19. The donor label of this sample is uncertain.

The CDR3 DNA reads as TGCGCCAGCAGCCAAGGTCAGGGGGCGCTGAACACTGAAGCTTTCTTT. Translating it yields CASSQGQGALNTEAFF. The chain is built from TRBV4-1 and TRBJ1-1; 8 bases match TRBD1. V shed 1 base and J 0 bases; nucleotides not matched to a gene: 4. The germline gives CDR1 MGHRA, CDR2 YSYEKL. This CDR3 has 16 amino acids.

J is TRBJ2-3 and V is TRBV13; 8 bases match TRBD2. The CDR3 is 15 amino acids. Germline lookup yields CDR1 PRHDT and CDR2 FYEKMQ (reference sequence). V dropped 4 bases and J dropped 6; count of bases not matched to a gene: 9. This chain's CDR3 is CASSSVGGAPDTQYF. The CDR3 DNA sequence: TGTGCCAGCAGCTCCGTCGGGGGGGCCCCCGATACGCAGTATTTT. Drawing the rest from reference TRBV13 and TRBJ2-3, the complete variable domain is AAGVIQSPRHLIKEKRETATLKCYPIPRHDTVYWYQQGPGQDPQFLISFYEKMQSDKGSIPDRFSAQQFSDYHSELNMSSLELGDSALYFCASSSVGGAPDTQYFGPGTRLTVL.

The chain has TRBV10-3 and TRBJ2-2, with a possible D match to TRBD1 (8 bases). This CDR3 spans 20 amino acids. The germline V and J ends were trimmed by 7 bases and 1 base, with 28 bases remaining between them. Per germline, CDR1 ENHRY and CDR2 SYGVKD. The CDR3 loop reads CAINPPIIGQGGKNTGELFF. The CDR3 coding sequence is TGTGCCATCAACCCCCCGATTATTGGACAGGGAGGGAAGAACACCGGGGAGCTGTTTTTT.

V is TRBV5-1 and J is TRBJ2-2, with a possible D match to TRBD2 (5 bases). Between the trimmed V and J ends, which lost 1 base and 7 bases, there was a span of 14 bases. This CDR3 has 15 residues. CDR1 SGHRS and CDR2 YFSETQ come from the germline V gene. In DNA form, the CDR3 reads TGCGCCAGCAGCTTGTCTAGCCGGTATAGCGGGGAGCTGTTTTTT. Residues: CASSLSSRYSGELFF.

The chain has TRBV7-8 and TRBJ1-5; D is undetermined. CDR3 length equals 13 residues. CDR1 and CDR2 from the germline V gene are SGHVS and FQNEAQ. V lost 5 bases and J 6 bases, leaving 11 bases between the germline ends. The CDR3 spells CASSGRLGQPQHF. The DNA of the CDR3 is TGTGCCAGCAGCGGCAGGTTGGGTCAGCCCCAGCATTTT.

This clone was seen more than once but under ten times. The chain recombines TRBV29-1 with TRBJ2-2; a possible D gene is TRBD1 (6 bases). The CDR3 has 13 residues. Looked up from germline, CDR1 is SQVTM and CDR2 is ANQGSEA. The V end was cut by 7 bases, the J end by 2 bases, with 11 bases between. In DNA, the CDR3 is TGCAGCGCCCGGACAGTTAACACCGGGGAGCTGTTTTTT. It is translated as CSARTVNTGELFF.

The chain carries TRBV3-1 (or the pseudogene TRBV3-2) and TRBJ2-5; 7 bases line up with TRBD2. CDR3 length equals 15 residues. CDR1 LGHDT and CDR2 YNNKEL come from the germline V gene (reference sequence). The trim removed 4 bases at V and 5 bases at J, leaving 10 bases unmatched. The CDR3 loop reads CASSLQRGEGETQYF. CDR3 nucleotides: TGTGCCAGCAGCCTCCAACGGGGGGAGGGCGAGACCCAGTACTTC.

This chain's CDR3 is CAWSVGGWTGELFF. The CDR3, as DNA: TGTGCCTGGAGTGTAGGAGGGTGGACCGGGGAGCTGTTTTTT. The chain carries TRBV30 and TRBJ2-2, with a tentative D call TRBD2 (6 bases). This CDR3 has 14 amino acids. CDR1 GTSNPN and CDR2 SVGIG come from the germline V gene (reference sequence). Deletions cut 0 bases from V and 5 bases from J, with 10 bases between.

The chain has TRBV6-6 and TRBJ2-2; D is unresolved. The germline gives CDR1 MNHNY, CDR2 SVGAGI (reference sequence). V lost 7 bases to trimming and J lost 2 bases, with 11 bases between them. The CDR3 covers 14 residues. Here the CDR3 reads CASTFFLNTGELFF. The CDR3 DNA follows: TGTGCCAGCACCTTCTTCTTAAACACCGGGGAGCTGTTTTTT.

The chain carries TRBV28 and TRBJ2-1; D remains ambiguous. The germline gives CDR1 MDHEN, CDR2 SYDVKM. The CDR3 extends over 13 amino acids. With 5 bases removed from V and 1 base from J, the gap between germline ends came to 6 bases. In DNA, the CDR3 is TGTGCCAGCAGTCCCCAGTCCTACAATGAGCAGTTCTTC. The encoded protein is CASSPQSYNEQFF.

This clone was observed a few times. The chain recombines TRBV7-7 with TRBJ2-5; a possible D gene is TRBD1 (9 bases). Per germline, CDR1 SSHAT and CDR2 FNYEAQ (reference sequence). V was trimmed by 5 bases and J by 5 bases, leaving 18 bases between them. The CDR3 is 15 amino acids. CDR3 sequence: CASSLGGGTGETQYF. CDR3 DNA sequence: TGTGCCAGCAGCCTCGGCGGGGGGACAGGGGAGACCCAGTACTTC.

The V and J genes are TRBV7-2 and TRBJ2-5, with 11 bases lining up with TRBD2. Germline V gene data show CDR1 as SGHTA and CDR2 as FQGNSA. The CDR3 has 15 residues. Trimming at V came to 3 bases and at J to 2 bases, leaving 2 bases not matched to a gene. The DNA of the CDR3 is TGTGCCAGCAGCTTGCTAGCGGGGGGTCAAGAGACCCAGTACTTC. Its translation: CASSLLAGGQETQYF.

The rearrangement uses TRBV2 and TRBJ1-2; maybe TRBD1 (5 bases). CDR3 length: 16 amino acids. Trimming took off 2 bases at V and 4 bases at J, with 17 bases between the two ends. The germline gives CDR1 SNHLY, CDR2 FYNNEI. CDR3 in amino acids: CASSEIQRDRSYGYTF. The CDR3 DNA follows: TGTGCCAGCAGTGAAATCCAGCGGGACCGGAGCTATGGCTACACCTTC.

This rearrangement joins TRBV6-4 to TRBJ2-2; maybe TRBD2 (5 bases). Germline lookup yields CDR1 MRHNA and CDR2 SNTAGT. The CDR3 totals 12 residues. With 6 bases removed from V and 4 bases from J, the gap between germline ends came to 6 bases. The CDR3 is CASSRGTGELFF. The CDR3 bases are TGTGCCAGCAGCCGGGGCACCGGGGAGCTGTTTTTT.

The V call is TRBV5-1, the J call TRBJ1-1; D call uncertain. CDR1 SGHRS and CDR2 YFSETQ come from the germline V gene. This CDR3 spans 13 amino acids. Trimming took off 5 bases at V and 1 base at J, with 9 bases between the two ends. CDR3 DNA: TGCGCCAGCAGGTTGACCGGGAACACTGAAGCTTTCTTT. Translated: CASRLTGNTEAFF.

In its sample, this clone was seen a few times. The V gene is TRBV7-8, the J gene TRBJ2-7; a possible D gene is TRBD1 (5 bases). Trimming left V 5 bases short and J 6 bases short, with 14 bases between. Germline loops: CDR1 SGHVS, CDR2 FQNEAQ. The CDR3 loop spans 13 amino acids. Here the CDR3 reads CASSEVREGEQYV. In nucleotides, the CDR3 is TGTGCCAGCAGCGAAGTCAGGGAAGGCGAGCAGTACGTC.

The chain joins TRBV6-2 or TRBV6-3 to TRBJ1-4, with TRBD1 matching over 7 bases. The CDR3 has 14 residues. Germline V gene data show CDR1 as MNHEY and CDR2 as SVGEGT. J gave up 8 bases and V 2 bases, and 5 bases lay outside the gene matches. This chain's CDR3 is CASSYQGGMEKLFF. The CDR3 bases are TGTGCCAGCAGTTACCAGGGGGGCATGGAAAAACTGTTTTTT.

This clone was observed at least ten times. This rearrangement joins TRBV11-3 to TRBJ2-2; no clear D gene. CDR1 is SGHNT, CDR2 YENEEA, per germline. This CDR3 contains 14 residues. V dropped 1 base and J dropped 7 bases, with 10 bases sitting between them. The CDR3 nucleotides read TGTGCCAGCAGCTTAGGAGCCGTCGGCGGGGAGCTGTTTTTT. It yields the protein CASSLGAVGGELFF.